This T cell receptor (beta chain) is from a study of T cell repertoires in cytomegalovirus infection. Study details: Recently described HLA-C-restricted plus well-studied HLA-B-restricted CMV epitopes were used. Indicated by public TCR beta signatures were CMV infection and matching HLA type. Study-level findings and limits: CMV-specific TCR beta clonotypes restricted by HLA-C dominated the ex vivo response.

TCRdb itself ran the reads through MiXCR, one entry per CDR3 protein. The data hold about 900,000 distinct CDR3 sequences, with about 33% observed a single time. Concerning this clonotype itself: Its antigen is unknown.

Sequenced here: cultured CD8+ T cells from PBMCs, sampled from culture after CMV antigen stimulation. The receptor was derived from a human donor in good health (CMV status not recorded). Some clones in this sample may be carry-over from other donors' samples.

The CDR3 reads CASSYLSGDTQYF. The CDR3 bases are TGTGCCAGCAGTTACCTCTCAGGGGATACGCAGTATTTT. V gene TRBV6-2 or TRBV6-3 combines with J gene TRBJ2-3; perhaps TRBD1 as D (5 bases). The CDR3 runs 13 residues. Germline V lookup: CDR1 MNHEY, CDR2 SVGEGT. Trimming took off 2 bases at V and 6 bases at J, with 9 bases between the two ends.